The subject of this entry is one T cell receptor (beta chain). The same CDR3 arises from other DNA sequences in this sample as well. PCR amplification relied on 60 Vbeta primers (plus 13 Jbeta primers). Profiling relied on immunoSEQ multiplex PCR, and the TCRdb table lists in-frame clones only, not all of them. The data show 95,000 to 100,000 clones, with roughly 70% seen just once and 8% to 13% held by the top ten. This sample was included in a study of cytomegalovirus exposure and HLA in healthy donors. Looked up from germline, CDR1 is DFQATT and CDR2 is SNEGSKA (reference sequence). V lost 6 bases, J lost 0 bases, and 6 bases lay in between. This CDR3 comprises 11 residues.

Input material: PBMCs. This TCR came from a man aged 50 to 59 in good health and CMV-seronegative. The chain couples TRBV20-1 to TRBJ2-7, with a weak D call TRBD2 (5 bases). The CDR3 loop reads CSARVSYEQYF. The CDR3 DNA sequence: TGCAGTGCGCGGGTCTCCTACGAGCAGTACTTC.